The TCR beta chain described here comes from a study of T cell clusters in autoimmune cytopenias. Study-wide points: Exclusive TRB clusters were almost three-fold more numerous in healthy donors than in active autoimmune hepatitis.

Note on this clonotype: Its antigen remains unknown.

Roughly 38,000 genome equivalents of blood DNA were amplified for TRB. Germline lookup yields CDR1 SGHDT and CDR2 YYEEEE. The CDR3 is 18 residues long. Multiplex touch-down PCR amplified TRB using TRB-A and TRB-B pools in one tube. TCRdb reanalyzed the multiplex PCR reads, giving one entry per CDR3 protein sequence and no DNA. The listing contains 6,000 to 7,000 distinct CDR3 sequences. These sequences were also reported in another study, on T cell repertoires in aging, cancer and after chemotherapy. That paper notes: Over several months to years, re-sampled healthy donor repertoires clearly shared clones. Age-matched healthy donors had significantly more diverse, less clonal blood TCR repertoires than untreated cancer patients.

This chain connects TRBV5-6 to TRBJ2-3; absent DNA, TCRdb's TRBD1 call cannot be checked. Sequencing used peripheral blood. This receptor was taken from a human donor in good health. This CDR3 reads CASSLFIPRGSVTDTQYF.